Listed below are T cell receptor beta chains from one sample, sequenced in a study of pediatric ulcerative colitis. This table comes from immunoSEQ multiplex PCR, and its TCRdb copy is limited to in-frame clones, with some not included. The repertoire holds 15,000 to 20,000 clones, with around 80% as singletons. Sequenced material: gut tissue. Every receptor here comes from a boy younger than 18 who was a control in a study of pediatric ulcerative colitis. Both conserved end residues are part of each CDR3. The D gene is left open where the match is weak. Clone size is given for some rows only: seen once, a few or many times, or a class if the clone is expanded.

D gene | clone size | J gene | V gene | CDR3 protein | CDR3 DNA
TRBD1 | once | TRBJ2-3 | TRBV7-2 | CASTRDSAFPDTQYF | TGTGCCAGTACCCGGGACAGTGCCTTCCCAGATACGCAGTATTTT
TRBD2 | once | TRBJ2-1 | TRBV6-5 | CASSYQLAGDEQFF | TGTGCCAGCAGTTACCAACTAGCGGGAGATGAGCAGTTCTTC
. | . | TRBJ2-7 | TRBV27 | CASSPTTDGSYEQYF | TGTGCCAGCAGTCCTACTACGGACGGCTCCTACGAGCAGTACTTC
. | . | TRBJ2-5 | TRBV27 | CASSPWTGQETQYF | TGTGCCAGCAGTCCCTGGACTGGCCAAGAGACCCAGTACTTC
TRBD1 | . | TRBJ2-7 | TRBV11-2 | CASSLGPSMGQGLNEQYF | TGTGCCAGCAGCTTAGGACCCTCGATGGGACAGGGTCTTAACGAGCAGTACTTC
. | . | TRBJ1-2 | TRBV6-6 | CASSYSTGENYGYTF | TGTGCCAGCAGTTACTCGACCGGGGAGAACTATGGCTACACCTTC
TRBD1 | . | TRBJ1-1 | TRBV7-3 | CASSRDSNTEAFF | TGTGCCAGCAGCCGGGACAGTAACACTGAAGCTTTCTTT
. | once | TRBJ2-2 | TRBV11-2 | CASSFTGEGTGELFF | TGTGCCAGCAGCTTCACGGGAGAGGGTACCGGGGAGCTGTTTTTT
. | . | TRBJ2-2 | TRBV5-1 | CASSLDATGELFF | TGCGCCAGCAGCCTTGACGCGACCGGGGAGCTGTTTTTT
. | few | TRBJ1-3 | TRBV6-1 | CASRGPDAGNTIYF | TGTGCCAGCAGGGGACCCGATGCTGGAAACACCATATATTTT
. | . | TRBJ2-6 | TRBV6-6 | CASSAGTSSGANVLTF | TGTGCCAGCAGTGCCGGGACGAGCTCTGGGGCCAACGTCCTGACTTTC
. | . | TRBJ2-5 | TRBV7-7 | CASSLRAGQETQYF | TGTGCTAGCAGCTTACGGGCAGGTCAAGAGACCCAGTACTTC
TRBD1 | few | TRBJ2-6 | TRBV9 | CASSVGTGGPLSGANVLTF | TGTGCCAGCAGCGTCGGGACAGGGGGCCCCCTCTCTGGGGCCAACGTCCTGACTTTC
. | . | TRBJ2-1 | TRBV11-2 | CASSTDLNNEQFF | TGTGCCAGCAGCACGGACCTGAACAATGAGCAGTTCTTC
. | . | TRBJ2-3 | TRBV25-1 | CASSEFMGIDLDTQYF | TGTGCCAGCAGTGAATTTATGGGGATAGACCTGGATACGCAGTATTTT
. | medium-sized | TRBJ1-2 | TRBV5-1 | CASSEDSDRNYGYTF | TGCGCCAGCAGCGAAGACAGCGATCGAAACTATGGCTACACCTTC
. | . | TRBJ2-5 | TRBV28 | CASSFDFELQETQYF | TGTGCCAGCAGTTTTGATTTCGAGTTACAAGAGACCCAGTACTTC
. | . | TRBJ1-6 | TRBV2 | CASSADRRVNSPLHF | TGTGCCAGCAGCGCAGACAGGCGGGTAAATTCACCCCTCCACTTT
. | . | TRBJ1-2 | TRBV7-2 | CASSKTDYGYTF | TGTGCCAGCAGCAAGACAGATTATGGCTACACCTTC
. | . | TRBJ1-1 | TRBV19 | CASSAQVNTEAFF | TGTGCCAGTAGTGCTCAGGTGAACACTGAAGCTTTCTTT
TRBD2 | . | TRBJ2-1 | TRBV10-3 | CAIGGRPDSEQFF | TGTGCCATCGGCGGGAGACCCGATAGTGAGCAGTTCTTC
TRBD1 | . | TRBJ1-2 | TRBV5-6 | CASSLFGGQGAIGYTF | TGTGCCAGCAGCTTATTCGGGGGACAGGGGGCAATAGGCTACACCTTC
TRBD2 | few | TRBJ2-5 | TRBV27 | CASSLWVAGGLETQYF | TGTGCCAGCAGTTTATGGGTAGCGGGAGGTTTAGAGACCCAGTACTTC
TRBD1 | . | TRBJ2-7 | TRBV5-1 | CASSVGTGLRTYEQYF | TGCGCCAGCAGCGTCGGGACAGGCCTCCGGACCTACGAGCAGTACTTC
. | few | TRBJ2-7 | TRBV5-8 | CASSLGPDRFYEQYF | TGTGCCAGCAGCTTGGGACCGGACAGATTCTACGAGCAGTACTTC
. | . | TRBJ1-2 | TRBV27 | CASSRRGRVGYGYTF | TGTGCCAGCAGTCGAAGGGGGAGGGTAGGTTATGGCTACACCTTC
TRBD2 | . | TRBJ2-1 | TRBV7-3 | CASSLLGGEEQFF | TGTGCCAGCAGCTTACTCGGGGGGGAAGAGCAGTTCTTC
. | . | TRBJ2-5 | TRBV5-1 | CASSFGRKETQYF | TGCGCCAGCAGCTTTGGGAGAAAAGAGACCCAGTACTTC
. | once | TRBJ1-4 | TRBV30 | CAWGHGSLFF | TGTGCCTGGGGACACGGTTCACTGTTTTTT
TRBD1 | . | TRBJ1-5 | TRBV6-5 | CASRDRNQPQHF | TGTGCCAGCCGGGACAGAAATCAGCCCCAGCATTTT
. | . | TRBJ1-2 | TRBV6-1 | CASSEAVGYGYTF | TGTGCCAGCAGTGAAGCGGTCGGCTATGGCTACACCTTC
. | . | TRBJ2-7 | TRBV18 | CASSPPRGALGSYEQYF | TGTGCCAGCTCACCGCCCCGGGGGGCGCTTGGGTCCTACGAGCAGTACTTC
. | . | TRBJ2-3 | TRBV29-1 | CSVESTDTQYF | TGCAGCGTTGAAAGCACAGATACGCAGTATTTT
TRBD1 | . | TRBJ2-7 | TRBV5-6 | CASSYGQGLREQYF | TGTGCCAGCAGCTACGGACAGGGGTTAAGAGAGCAGTACTTC
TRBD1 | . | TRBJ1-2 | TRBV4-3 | CASSLSTTGSTINYGYTF | TGCGCCAGCAGCCTTTCTACGACAGGGAGTACCATTAACTATGGCTACACCTTC
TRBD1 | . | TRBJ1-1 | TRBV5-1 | CASSLGTGGTEAFF | TGCGCCAGCAGCTTGGGGACAGGGGGCACTGAAGCTTTCTTT
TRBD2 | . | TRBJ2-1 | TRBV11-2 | CASSTDSGMPGEQFF | TGTGCCAGCAGCACTGATAGCGGGATGCCGGGGGAGCAGTTCTTC
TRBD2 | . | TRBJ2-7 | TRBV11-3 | CASSWSGSSHEQYF | TGTGCCAGCAGCTGGAGCGGGAGTTCCCACGAGCAGTACTTC
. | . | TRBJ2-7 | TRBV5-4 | CASSTKVQADYEQYF | TGTGCCAGCAGCACGAAAGTCCAGGCAGACTACGAGCAGTACTTC
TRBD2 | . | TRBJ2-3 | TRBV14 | CASSQDRTSGRAVTDTQYF | TGTGCCAGCAGCCAAGATCGGACTAGCGGGAGGGCCGTCACAGATACGCAGTATTTT
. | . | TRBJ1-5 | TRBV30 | CACSRTASNQPQHF | TGTGCCTGTTCTCGGACGGCTAGCAATCAGCCCCAGCATTTT
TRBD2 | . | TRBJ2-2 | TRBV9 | CASSVAGGPGGELFF | TGTGCCAGCAGCGTAGCGGGAGGGCCGGGCGGGGAGCTGTTTTTT
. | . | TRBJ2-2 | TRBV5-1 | CASSLVEDSRLFF | TGCGCCAGCAGCTTGGTTGAGGACAGTCGGCTGTTTTTT
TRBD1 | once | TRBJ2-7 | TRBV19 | CASSPRGQGTYEQYF | TGTGCCAGTAGTCCCCGGGGACAGGGAACCTACGAGCAGTACTTC
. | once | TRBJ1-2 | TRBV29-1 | CSVVSGDGYTF | TGCAGCGTTGTATCAGGTGATGGCTACACCTTC
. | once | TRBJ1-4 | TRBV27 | CASSRLNPERATNEKLFF | TGTGCCAGCAGCCGACTAAACCCAGAAAGGGCAACTAATGAAAAACTGTTTTTT
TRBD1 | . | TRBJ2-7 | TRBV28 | CASTLTGTGVNEQYF | TGTGCCAGCACCCTTACCGGGACAGGGGTCAACGAGCAGTACTTC
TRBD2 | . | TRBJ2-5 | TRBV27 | CASSFAGGWQETQYF | TGTGCCAGCAGTTTTGCGGGAGGGTGGCAAGAGACCCAGTACTTC
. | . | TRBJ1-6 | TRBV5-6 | CASSLGQVDSPLHF | TGTGCCAGCAGCTTGGGACAGGTGGATTCACCCCTCCACTTT
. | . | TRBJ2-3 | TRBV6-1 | CASTLGSGNTDTQYF | TGTGCCAGCACCCTGGGTAGCGGAAACACAGATACGCAGTATTTT
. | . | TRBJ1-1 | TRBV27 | CASSFVPNTEAFF | TGTGCCAGCAGTTTTGTACCGAACACTGAAGCTTTCTTT
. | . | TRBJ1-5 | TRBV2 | CASSRRDQPQHF | TGTGCCAGCAGTCGAAGGGATCAGCCCCAGCATTTT
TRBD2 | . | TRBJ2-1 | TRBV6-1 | CASSRASGGYNEQFF | TGTGCCAGCAGTCGTGCTAGCGGGGGTTACAATGAGCAGTTCTTC